This T cell receptor (beta chain) was found in a study of radiation and T cells in renal cell carcinoma. General observations from the study: No pretreatment tumor biopsies were available for baseline clonotypes. Compared with controls, irradiated tumors had more, larger dominant CDR3 motifs. Top 100 clonotypes averaged about 50% in irradiated versus roughly 45% in nephrectomy-only tumors.

Produced via immunoSEQ multiplex PCR; TCRdb's table is partial and in-frame only. The table shows approximately 20,000 clones, with 60% to 75% occurring only once. As for this clone: Its antigen is not identified.

Treatment given: 15 Gy SBRT to primary tumor, nephrectomy 4 weeks later. This clonotype was obtained from a woman aged 70 to 79 with renal cell carcinoma. The sequencing used tumor tissue, collected from a patient whose treatment included radiotherapy and nephrectomy.

DNA for the CDR3: TGTGCCAGTAGTACCGGGAAAAATCAGCCCCAGCATTTT. As protein: CASSTGKNQPQHF. The chain joins TRBV19 to TRBJ1-5; no firm D call. This CDR3 spans 13 amino acids. Germline assignment: CDR1 LNHDA and CDR2 SQIVND (reference sequence). V lost 4 bases to trimming and J lost 4 bases, with 8 bases between them.